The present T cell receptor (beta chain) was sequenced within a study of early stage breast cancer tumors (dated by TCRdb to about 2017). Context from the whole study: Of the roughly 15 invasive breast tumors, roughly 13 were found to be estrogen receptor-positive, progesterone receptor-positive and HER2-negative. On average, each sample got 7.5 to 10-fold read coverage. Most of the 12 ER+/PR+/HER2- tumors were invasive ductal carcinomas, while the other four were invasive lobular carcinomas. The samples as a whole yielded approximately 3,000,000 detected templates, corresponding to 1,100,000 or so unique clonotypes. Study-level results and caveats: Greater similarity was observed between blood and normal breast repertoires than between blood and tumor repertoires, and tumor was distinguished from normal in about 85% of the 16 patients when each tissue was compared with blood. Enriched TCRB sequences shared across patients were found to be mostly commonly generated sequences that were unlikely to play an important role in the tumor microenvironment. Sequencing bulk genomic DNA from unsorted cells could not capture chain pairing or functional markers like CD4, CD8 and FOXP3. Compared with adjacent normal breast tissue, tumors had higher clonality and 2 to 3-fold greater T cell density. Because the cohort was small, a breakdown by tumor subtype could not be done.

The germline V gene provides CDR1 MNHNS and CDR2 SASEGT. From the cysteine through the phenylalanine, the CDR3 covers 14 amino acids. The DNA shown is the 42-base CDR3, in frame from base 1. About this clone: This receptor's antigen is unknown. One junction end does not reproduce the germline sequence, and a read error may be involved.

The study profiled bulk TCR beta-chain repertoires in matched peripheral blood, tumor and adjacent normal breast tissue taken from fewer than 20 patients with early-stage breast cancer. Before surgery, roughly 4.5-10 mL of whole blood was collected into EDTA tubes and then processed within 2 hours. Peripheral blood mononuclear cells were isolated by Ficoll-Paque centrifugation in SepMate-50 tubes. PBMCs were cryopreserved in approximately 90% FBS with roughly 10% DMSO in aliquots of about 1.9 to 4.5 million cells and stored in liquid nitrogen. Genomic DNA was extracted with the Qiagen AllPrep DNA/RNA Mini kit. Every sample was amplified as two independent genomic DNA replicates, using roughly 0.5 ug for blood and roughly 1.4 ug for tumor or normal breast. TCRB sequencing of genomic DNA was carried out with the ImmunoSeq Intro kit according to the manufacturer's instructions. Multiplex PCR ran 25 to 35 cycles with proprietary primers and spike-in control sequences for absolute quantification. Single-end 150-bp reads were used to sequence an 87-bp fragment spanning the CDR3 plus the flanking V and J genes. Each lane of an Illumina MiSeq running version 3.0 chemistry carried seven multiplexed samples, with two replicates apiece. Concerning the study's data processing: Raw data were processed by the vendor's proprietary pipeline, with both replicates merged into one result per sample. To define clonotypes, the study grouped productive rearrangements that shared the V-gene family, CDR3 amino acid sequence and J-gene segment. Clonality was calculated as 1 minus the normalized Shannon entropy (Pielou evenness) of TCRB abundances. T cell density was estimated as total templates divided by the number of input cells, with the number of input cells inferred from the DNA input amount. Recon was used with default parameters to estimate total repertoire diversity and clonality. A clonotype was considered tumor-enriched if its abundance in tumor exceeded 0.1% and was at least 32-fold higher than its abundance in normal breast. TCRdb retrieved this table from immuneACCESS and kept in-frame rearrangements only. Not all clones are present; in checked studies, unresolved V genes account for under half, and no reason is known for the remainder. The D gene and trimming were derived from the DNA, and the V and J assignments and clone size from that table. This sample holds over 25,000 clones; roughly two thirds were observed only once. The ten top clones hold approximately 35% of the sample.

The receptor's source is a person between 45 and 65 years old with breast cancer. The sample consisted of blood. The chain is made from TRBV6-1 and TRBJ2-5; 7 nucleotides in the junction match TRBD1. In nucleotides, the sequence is TGTGCCAGCACTGAAGGGGACAGACAAGAGACCCAGTACTTC. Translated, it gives CASTEGDRQETQYF.